This TCR beta chain appears in the sequencing data of a study of blood T cell repertoires in COVID-19. Study overall: The samples span acute and convalescent COVID-19 from the United States, Italy and Spain. The analysed material was cDNA or gDNA that came from T cells, B-cell-depleted T cells, or PBMCs.

In the study's own analysis: Amplification with reference gene primers provided the estimates of nucleated cell counts. Some clones are missing from TCRdb's copy, which holds only in-frame ones; the method was immunoSEQ multiplex PCR. The V and J calls and the clone size are those of that table, but D and trimming were determined from the DNA. The sample consists of approximately 150,000 clones, over 70% of them appearing once. The germline CDR1 and CDR2 sequences are LNHDA and SQIVND (reference sequence). There are 19 residues in the CDR3. Trimming removed 3 bases from V and 3 bases from J, with 27 bases in between.

This receptor was identified in a woman aged 60-75 years with acute or convalescent COVID-19. V is TRBV19 and J is TRBJ2-7; a possible D gene is TRBD1 (5 bases). Material for sequencing was peripheral blood. The CDR3 is CASSMQGTVRPLTLYEQYF. In DNA, the CDR3 is TGTGCCAGTAGTATGCAGGGAACAGTAAGACCGCTGACTCTCTACGAGCAGTACTTC.